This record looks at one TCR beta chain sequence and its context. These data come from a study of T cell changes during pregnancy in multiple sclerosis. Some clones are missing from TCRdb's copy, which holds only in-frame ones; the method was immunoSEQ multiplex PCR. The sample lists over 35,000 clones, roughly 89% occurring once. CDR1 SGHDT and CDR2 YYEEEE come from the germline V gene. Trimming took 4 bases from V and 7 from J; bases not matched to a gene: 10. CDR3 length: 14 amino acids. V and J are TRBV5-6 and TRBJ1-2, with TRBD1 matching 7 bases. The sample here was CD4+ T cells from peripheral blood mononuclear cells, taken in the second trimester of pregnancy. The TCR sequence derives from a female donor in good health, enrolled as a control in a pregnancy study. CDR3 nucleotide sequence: TGTGCCAGCAGCGCGGACAGGAGAAAGGTTGGCTACACCTTC. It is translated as CASSADRRKVGYTF.